This entry lists 31 T cell receptor beta chains sequenced from one sample in a study of cytomegalovirus exposure and HLA in healthy donors. The study ran its PCR with 60 Vbeta and 13 Jbeta primers. Libraries were prepared by immunoSEQ multiplex PCR; TCRdb keeps only in-frame clonotypes and omits some of them. The sample consists of roughly 200,000 clones, around 88% of them appearing once. The sequenced sample consisted of PBMCs. All receptors come from a woman in her twenties or thirties in good health and CMV-seronegative.

J is TRBJ2-2 and V is TRBV2; 7 bases fit TRBD1. Germline V gene data show CDR1 as SNHLY and CDR2 as FYNNEI. After removal of 10 bases from V and 2 bases from J, the junction contained 10 bases not matched to a gene. CDR3 size: 15 residues. The CDR3 region is CATQIDRANTGELFF. The CDR3 DNA reads TGTGCCACCCAGATAGACAGGGCCAACACCGGGGAGCTGTTTTTT. The entire variable domain, with the rest obtained from reference TRBV2 and TRBJ2-2, is as follows: EPEVTQTPSHQVTQMGQEVILRCVPISNHLYFYWYRQILGQKVEFLVSFYNNEISEKSEIFDDQFSVERPDGSNFTLKIRSTKLEDSAMYFCATQIDRANTGELFFGEGSRLTVL.

This chain uses TRBV7-3 with TRBJ2-1, with D perhaps matching TRBD1 (6 bases). V dropped 2 bases and J dropped 9 bases, with 11 bases sitting between them. Germline-derived CDR1 and CDR2 are SGHTA and FQGTGA. The CDR3 contains 13 residues. The CDR3 loop reads CASSLFWGPEQFF. CDR3 in DNA: TGTGCCAGCAGCTTATTTTGGGGGCCTGAGCAGTTCTTC.

The chain is built from TRBV11-2 and TRBJ2-2; D uncertain. The CDR3 is 15 residues long. Germline V gene sequence: CDR1 SGHAT, CDR2 FQNNGV. V lost 7 bases and J 1 base, leaving 13 bases between the germline ends. This CDR3 reads CASTKLARNTGELFF. CDR3 bases: TGTGCCAGCACTAAACTGGCTAGGAACACCGGGGAGCTGTTTTTT.

The chain joins TRBV4-1 to TRBJ2-5, with TRBD1 identical over 7 bases. The V and J ends lost 3 bases and 1 base, in that order; junction bases with no gene match: 8. This CDR3 has 16 residues. CDR1 is MGHRA and CDR2 is YSYEKL in the germline V gene. The DNA for the CDR3 is TGCGCCAGCAGCCATGGGGGACAGCCGATCCAAGAGACCCAGTACTTC. Its protein is CASSHGGQPIQETQYF.

The V call is TRBV19, the J call TRBJ2-1, with TRBD2 as a possible D gene (5 bases). The CDR3 length is 12 residues. Trimming left V 0 bases short and J 10 bases short, with 7 bases between. Per the germline V gene, CDR1 is LNHDA and CDR2 is SQIVND (reference sequence). CDR3 coding DNA: TGTGCCAGTAGTATAGACCCGGGGGAGCAGTTCTTC. Protein: CASSIDPGEQFF.

J is TRBJ2-2 and V is TRBV2; 8 bases are shared with TRBD2. CDR1 and CDR2 (germline): SNHLY, FYNNEI. Germline trimming cut 11 bases from V and 4 bases from J; bases unmatched to any gene: 9. CDR3 length: 14 amino acids. CDR3 in DNA: TGTGCCGTCAGGGAGCGGGGGACCACCGGGGAGCTGTTTTTT. This gives the protein CAVRERGTTGELFF.

The chain carries TRBV6-1 and TRBJ2-1; D is perhaps TRBD1 (5 bases). Germline V gene data show CDR1 as MNHNS and CDR2 as SASEGT. This CDR3 is 15 amino acids long. V lost 7 bases and J 6 bases, leaving 19 bases between the germline ends. CDR3 DNA: TGTGCCAGCATGGTCCTCCAGGGTGGCTTCAATGAGCAGTTCTTC. Residues: CASMVLQGGFNEQFF.

This chain uses TRBV18 with TRBJ2-2; TRBD1 matches at 9 bases. This CDR3 spans 17 amino acids. V gave up 0 bases and J gave up 7 bases; unmatched junction bases: 9. Germline-derived CDR1 and CDR2 are KGHSH and LQKENI. The CDR3 DNA reads as TGTGCCAGCTCACCACCGACTGGGACAGGGTACCGCGGGGAGCTGTTTTTT. It yields the protein CASSPPTGTGYRGELFF.

The chain joins TRBV2 to TRBJ1-2; 12 positions match TRBD1. The CDR3 contains 17 residues. Looked up from germline, CDR1 is SNHLY and CDR2 is FYNNEI. Trimming cost V 8 bases and J 2 bases; bases outside gene matches: 12. The CDR3 sequence is CASLRGTGGRRNYGYTF. In nucleotides, the CDR3 is TGTGCCAGCCTAAGGGGGACAGGGGGCCGCCGCAACTATGGCTACACCTTC.

CDR3: CASSLPQRCHEQFF. CDR3 sequence (DNA): TGTGCCAGCAGCTTGCCACAGCGGTGCCATGAGCAGTTCTTC. The chain couples TRBV5-4 to TRBJ2-1; D might be TRBD2 (5 bases). This CDR3 region has 14 residues. V was trimmed by 1 base and J by 8 bases, leaving 13 bases between them. Germline V lookup: CDR1 SGHNT, CDR2 YYREEE (reference sequence).

This clone was seen only a few times. The rearrangement links TRBV5-6 to TRBJ2-6; no clear D gene. V lost 7 bases and J 0 bases, leaving 11 bases between the germline ends. CDR3 length: 15 amino acids. Germline loops: CDR1 SGHDT, CDR2 YYEEEE. The CDR3 is CASGLAISGANVLTF. CDR3 nucleotides: TGTGCCAGCGGGTTAGCCATCTCTGGGGCCAACGTCCTGACTTTC.

The rearrangement joins TRBV5-1 to TRBJ2-3; no clear D gene. Trimming pared 4 bases from V and 0 bases from J, leaving 6 bases between. The germline CDR1 and CDR2 sequences are SGHRS and YFSETQ. The CDR3 consists of 13 residues. The CDR3 DNA sequence: TGCGCCAGCAGCCACACGAGCACAGATACGCAGTATTTT. This encodes CASSHTSTDTQYF.

The rearrangement joins TRBV28 to TRBJ1-5; D unresolved. Trimming took off 5 bases at V and 1 base at J, with 9 bases between the two ends. Germline CDR1 is MDHEN and CDR2 is SYDVKM. This CDR3 is 14 amino acids long. The CDR3 spells CASSAPGSNQPQHF. CDR3 coding DNA: TGTGCCAGCAGTGCCCCGGGGAGCAATCAGCCCCAGCATTTT.

The gene calls are TRBV10-3 and TRBJ2-7, with D possibly being TRBD2 (6 bases). The V gene lost 6 bases and the J gene lost 0 bases, with 12 bases spanning the gap. The CDR3 is 14 amino acids. CDR1 is ENHRY, CDR2 SYGVKD, per germline. CDR3 sequence (DNA): TGTGCCATCAGGATACGCGGGGACTCCTACGAGCAGTACTTC. Its translation: CAIRIRGDSYEQYF.

V usage is TRBV6-6 and J usage is TRBJ2-2; 8 bases line up with TRBD2. The CDR3 loop spans 15 amino acids. Per germline, CDR1 MNHNY and CDR2 SVGAGI (reference sequence). Trimming removed 6 bases from V and 5 bases from J; junction bases left unmatched: 8. DNA for the CDR3: TGTGCCAGCAGCCGGGAGGGCCATCGTACCGGGGAGCTGTTTTTT. As protein: CASSREGHRTGELFF.

V and J are TRBV15 and TRBJ2-7; D is perhaps TRBD2 (5 bases). The CDR3 length is 14 residues. Trimming removed 1 base from V and 5 bases from J, with 12 bases in between. The germline CDR1 and CDR2 sequences are LNHNV and YYDKDF (reference sequence). The CDR3 is CATSRGGHGDEQYF. The CDR3 bases are TGTGCCACCAGCAGAGGCGGGCATGGAGACGAGCAGTACTTC.

This chain joins TRBV6-4 and TRBJ2-1, with D maybe TRBD2 (6 bases). V was cut by 6 bases and J by 4 bases, with 19 bases left in between. CDR1 is MRHNA and CDR2 is SNTAGT in the germline V gene. This CDR3 has 16 amino acids. CDR3: CASRASRLALYNEQFF. Here the CDR3 DNA reads TGTGCCAGCAGGGCGTCGCGGCTAGCGTTATACAATGAGCAGTTCTTC.

The chain links TRBV28 to TRBJ2-3; 8 bases agree with TRBD2. The CDR3 spans 14 residues. Looked up from germline, CDR1 is MDHEN and CDR2 is SYDVKM. V gave up 5 bases and J gave up 6 bases; unmatched junction bases: 7. The chain's CDR3 is CASSLGVAGDTQYF. Here the CDR3 DNA reads TGTGCCAGCAGTCTAGGGGTAGCGGGGGATACGCAGTATTTT.

The genes are TRBV11-2 and TRBJ2-7; 13 bases map to TRBD2. V trimming: 5 bases; J trimming: 3 bases; junction bases outside the gene matches: 4. The CDR3 sequence is 15 residues long. The germline gives CDR1 SGHAT, CDR2 FQNNGV. CDR3 nucleotide sequence: TGTGCCAGCAGCACCACTAGCGGGGGGGACTACGAGCAGTACTTC. Translation: CASSTTSGGDYEQYF. The whole variable domain, filled in from reference TRBV11-2 and TRBJ2-7, reads EAGVAQSPRYKIIEKRQSVAFWCNPISGHATLYWYQQILGQGPKLLIQFQNNGVVDDSQLPKDRFSAERLKGVDSTLKIQPAKLEDSAVYLCASSTTSGGDYEQYFGPGTRLTVT.

The chain couples TRBV18 to TRBJ2-7; a possible D gene is TRBD2 (6 bases). CDR1 and CDR2 (germline): KGHSH, LQKENI. This CDR3 region has 16 residues. V was clipped by 2 bases and J by 2 bases, with 16 bases between them. The DNA of the CDR3 is TGTGCCAGCTCACCAGCGGCCGGTGGGGGGACCTACGAGCAGTACTTC. The encoded protein is CASSPAAGGGTYEQYF.

About this clone: At one of its ends the junction is not consistent with the germline gene, which may arise from a read error. This sequence joins TRBV29-1 and TRBJ2-5; D call uncertain. Per the germline V gene, CDR1 is SQVTM and CDR2 is ANQGSEA. The CDR3 is 13 residues long. The CDR3 loop reads CGVGLYARETQYF. CDR3 DNA sequence: TGCGGCGTTGGGTTGTACGCCAGGGAGACCCAGTACTTC.

This chain joins TRBV9 and TRBJ2-1; TRBD1 matches 7 bases. CDR1 and CDR2 from the germline V gene are SGDLS and YYNGEE. V shed 0 bases, J shed 8 bases, and the junction held 8 bases outside the gene matches. The CDR3 has 15 residues. CDR3 amino acids: CASSVVPRDSHEQFF. The CDR3 nucleotides are TGTGCCAGCAGCGTAGTTCCCCGGGACAGTCATGAGCAGTTCTTC.

The chain uses TRBV5-1 and TRBJ2-3, with TRBD2 matching over 11 bases. The germline V gene has CDR1 SGHRS and CDR2 YFSETQ. V was pared by 4 bases and J by 2 bases, with 6 bases of the junction left unmatched. The CDR3 loop spans 16 amino acids. DNA for the CDR3: TGCGCCAGCAGCCCGGGACTAGCGGAGTACACAGATACGCAGTATTTT. Translating gives CASSPGLAEYTDTQYF.

This chain connects TRBV2 to TRBJ2-4; tentative D call: TRBD1 (5 bases). Germline V gene sequence: CDR1 SNHLY, CDR2 FYNNEI. The CDR3 has 16 amino acids. V dropped 2 bases and J dropped 0 bases, with 11 bases sitting between them. CDR3 residues: CASSERGDGAKNIQYF. The CDR3 DNA follows: TGTGCCAGCAGTGAAAGGGGTGATGGAGCCAAAAACATTCAGTACTTC.

Here the CDR3 DNA reads TGTGCCAGTAGTATGACTAGCGGGATGGACTCCTACAATGAGCAGTTCTTC. This gives the protein CASSMTSGMDSYNEQFF. V gene TRBV19 combines with J gene TRBJ2-1; TRBD2 agrees at 11 bases. V gave up 3 bases and J gave up 0 bases; unmatched junction bases: 4. The CDR3 consists of 17 residues. Germline lookup yields CDR1 LNHDA and CDR2 SQIVND (reference sequence).

J is TRBJ1-2 and V is TRBV5-6; TRBD1 is a possible D gene (6 bases). Trimming shortened V by 4 bases and J by 5 bases, and 18 bases separated the two germline ends. Germline-derived CDR1 and CDR2 are SGHDT and YYEEEE. The CDR3 has 15 amino acids. In DNA form, the CDR3 reads TGTGCCAGCAGCCCGGGACACCGAAGGGCTTATGGCTACACCTTC. Translating it yields CASSPGHRRAYGYTF. The variable domain in full, with the rest retrieved from reference TRBV5-6 and TRBJ1-2, is DAGVTQSPTHLIKTRGQQVTLRCSPKSGHDTVSWYQQALGQGPQFIFQYYEEEERQRGNFPDRFSGHQFPNYSSELNVNALLLGDSALYLCASSPGHRRAYGYTFGSGTRLTVV.

A few counts support this clone. This chain joins TRBV5-1 and TRBJ2-1; 10 bases map to TRBD1. The CDR3 extends over 15 amino acids. V shed 0 bases and J 7 bases; nucleotides not matched to a gene: 4. In germline, CDR1 is SGHRS, CDR2 YFSETQ. The CDR3 sequence: CASSLGQGAPNEQFF. The CDR3 nucleotides read TGCGCCAGCAGCTTGGGACAGGGGGCGCCGAATGAGCAGTTCTTC.

The chain joins TRBV9 to TRBJ1-1, with 12 positions matching TRBD1. Germline loops: CDR1 SGDLS, CDR2 YYNGEE. The CDR3 length is 12 residues. The CDR3 coding sequence is TGTGGGGGACAGGGGGCCAACACTGAAGCTTTCTTT. Its protein is CGGQGANTEAFF.

The genes are TRBV28 and TRBJ1-2, with unresolved D. CDR3 size: 12 residues. Germline V gives CDR1 MDHEN, CDR2 SYDVKM. V gave up 10 bases and J gave up 8 bases, with 17 bases separating them. The CDR3 loop reads CATPGGVGGYTF. The DNA for the CDR3 is TGTGCCACCCCGGGCGGGGTTGGAGGCTACACCTTC.

The chain links TRBV6-1 to TRBJ2-1; 10 positions agree with TRBD2. J gave up 4 bases and V 8 bases, and 5 bases lay outside the gene matches. Germline V gene data show CDR1 as MNHNS and CDR2 as SASEGT. The CDR3 extends over 14 amino acids. CDR3 nucleotides: TGTGCCAGCTCGGGTAGCGGGGGGTACAATGAGCAGTTCTTC. It yields the protein CASSGSGGYNEQFF.

The V gene is TRBV6-1, the J gene TRBJ2-7; D ambiguous. Germline V gives CDR1 MNHNS, CDR2 SASEGT. With 1 base removed from V and 3 bases from J, the gap between germline ends came to 7 bases. CDR3 length equals 13 residues. The CDR3 loop reads CASSEDGVYEQYF. CDR3 bases: TGTGCCAGCAGTGAAGATGGAGTCTACGAGCAGTACTTC.